This TCR beta chain was sequenced in a study of T-cell memory formation after mild COVID-19. Study results and caveats: Prior to infection, memory already included some responding clones, suggesting cross-reactive memory joined.

One entry per CDR3 protein, called by TCRdb with MiXCR from the 5' RACE reads. This repertoire shows around 110,000 distinct CDR3 sequences, under 15% found once; its top ten account for 25% to 35%. Worth noting for this clonotype: Its antigen is unknown.

This CDR3 is built from 16 residues. V shed 4 bases, J shed 1 base, and the junction held 6 bases outside the gene matches. CDR1 is MGHRA and CDR2 is YSYEKL in the germline V gene. Sample: PBMCs or a T cell subset sorted from them (not recorded which). This TCR derives from an adult woman who had mild COVID-19 (a few samples of this study predate the infection). Cell type and time point are not known. The chain has TRBV4-1 and TRBJ2-2; the match to TRBD1 covers 7 bases. As DNA, the CDR3 is TGCGCCAGCAGCCCGGGACAGCCAGGGAACACCGGGGAGCTGTTTTTT. Translating it yields CASSPGQPGNTGELFF.